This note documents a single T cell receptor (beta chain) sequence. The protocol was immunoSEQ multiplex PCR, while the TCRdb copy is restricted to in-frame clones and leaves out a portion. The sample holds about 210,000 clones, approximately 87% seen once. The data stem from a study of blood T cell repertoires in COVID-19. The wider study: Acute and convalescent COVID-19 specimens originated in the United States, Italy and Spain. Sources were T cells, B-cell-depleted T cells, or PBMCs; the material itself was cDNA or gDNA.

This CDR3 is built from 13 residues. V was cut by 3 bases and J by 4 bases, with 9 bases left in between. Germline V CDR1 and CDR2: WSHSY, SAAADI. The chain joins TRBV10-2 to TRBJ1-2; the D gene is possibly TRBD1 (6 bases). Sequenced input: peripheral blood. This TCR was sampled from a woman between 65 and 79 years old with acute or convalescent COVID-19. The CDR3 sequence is CASSEGGPYGYTF. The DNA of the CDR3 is TGCGCCAGCAGTGAAGGGGGACCCTATGGCTACACCTTC.